This entry describes one T cell receptor beta chain. Its target is not known. This sample stems from a study of cytomegalovirus exposure and HLA in healthy donors. Study-wide results and limits: According to the study, approximately 150 TCR beta chains were cytomegalovirus-associated.

PCR employed 60 Vbeta and 13 Jbeta primers. The method was immunoSEQ multiplex PCR; TCRdb's version includes in-frame clones alone and lacks a portion of them. The sample gives approximately 100,000 clones, less than 85% of which show up once; 7% to 8.5% is in the top ten. The receptor comes from a man aged 40-49 years in good health and CMV-seropositive. Sequencing used PBMCs.

For the CDR3, the DNA is TGTGCCAGCAGCTTCGACAGGGTGGAGGACTACACCTTC. Protein sequence: CASSFDRVEDYTF. The V call is TRBV14, the J call TRBJ1-2, with TRBD1 identical over 7 bases. Unmatched junction bases numbered 10, after V lost 5 bases and J lost 10 bases. Germline CDR1 reads SGHDN; CDR2 reads FVKESK. This CDR3 comprises 13 residues.